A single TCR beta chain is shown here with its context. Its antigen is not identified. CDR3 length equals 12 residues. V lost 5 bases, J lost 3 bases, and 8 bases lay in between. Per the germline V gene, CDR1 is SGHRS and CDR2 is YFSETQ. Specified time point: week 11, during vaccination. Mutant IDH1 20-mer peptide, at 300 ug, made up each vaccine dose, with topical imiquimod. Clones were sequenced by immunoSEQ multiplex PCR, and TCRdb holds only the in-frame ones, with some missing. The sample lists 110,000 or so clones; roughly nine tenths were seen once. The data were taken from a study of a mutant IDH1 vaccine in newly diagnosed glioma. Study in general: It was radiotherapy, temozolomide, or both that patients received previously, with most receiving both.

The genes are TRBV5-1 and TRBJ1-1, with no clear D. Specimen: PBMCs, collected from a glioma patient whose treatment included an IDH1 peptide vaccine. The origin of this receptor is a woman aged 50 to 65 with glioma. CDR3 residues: CASSSPDTEAFF. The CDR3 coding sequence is TGCGCCAGCAGTTCTCCGGACACTGAAGCTTTCTTT.